This T cell receptor (beta chain) was captured in a study of CD8+ T cells in alopecia areata. Study outcomes and limitations: Sequence data from scalp samples additionally include resident alphabeta T cells of normal skin.

RNA extraction and reverse transcription yielded cDNA as sequencing template. Method: immunoSEQ multiplex PCR; TCRdb's copy keeps in-frame clones and lacks some. The sample holds about 190,000 clones, 64% seen once. This clone was recorded a few times. Antigen: not known. Treatment described: oral pan-JAK inhibitor, 5-10 mg twice daily. Patients with alopecia areata provided lesional scalp punch biopsies as well as peripheral blood. The TCR comes from a human donor with alopecia areata. The sequenced sample was CD4+ T cells sorted from blood, obtained at week 4, from a patient treated with tofacitinib.

The CDR3 nucleotides are TGTGCCTGGAGTGGAGTAGGGCCCCAGCATTTT. Encoded protein: CAWSGVGPQHF. The chain combines TRBV30 with TRBJ1-5; D remains ambiguous. The V gene's germline CDR1 is GTSNPN and CDR2 SVGIG (reference sequence). V was cut by 1 base and J by 9 bases, with 7 bases left in between. The CDR3 contains 11 residues.